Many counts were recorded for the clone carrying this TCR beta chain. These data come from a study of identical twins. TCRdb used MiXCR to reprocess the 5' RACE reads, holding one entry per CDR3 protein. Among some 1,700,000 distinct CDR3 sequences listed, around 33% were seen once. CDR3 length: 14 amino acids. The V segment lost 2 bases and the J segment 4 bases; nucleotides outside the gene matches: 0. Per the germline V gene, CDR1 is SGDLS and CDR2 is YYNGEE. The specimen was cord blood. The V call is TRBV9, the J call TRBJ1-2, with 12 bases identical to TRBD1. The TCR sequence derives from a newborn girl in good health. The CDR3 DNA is TGTGCCAGCAGCGTGGGACAGGGGGCCTATGGCTACACCTTC. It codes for CASSVGQGAYGYTF.